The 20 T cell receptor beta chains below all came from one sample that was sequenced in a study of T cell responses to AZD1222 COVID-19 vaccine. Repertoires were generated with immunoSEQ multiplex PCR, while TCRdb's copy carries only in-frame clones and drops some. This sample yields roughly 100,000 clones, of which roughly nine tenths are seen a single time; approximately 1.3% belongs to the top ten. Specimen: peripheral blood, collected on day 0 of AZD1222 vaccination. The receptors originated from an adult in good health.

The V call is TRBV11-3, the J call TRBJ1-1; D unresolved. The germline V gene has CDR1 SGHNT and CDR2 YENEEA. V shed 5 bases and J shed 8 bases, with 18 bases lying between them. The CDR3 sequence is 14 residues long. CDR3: CASSLLTGRREAFF. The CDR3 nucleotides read TGTGCCAGCAGCCTGCTAACTGGACGAAGAGAAGCTTTCTTT.

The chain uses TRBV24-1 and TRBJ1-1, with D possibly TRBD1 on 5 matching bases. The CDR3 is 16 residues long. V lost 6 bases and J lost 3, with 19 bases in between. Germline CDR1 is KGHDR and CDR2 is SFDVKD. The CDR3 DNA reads TGTGCCACCAGTAAATCAACCACCCGAGGGGACACTGAAGCTTTCTTT. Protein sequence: CATSKSTTRGDTEAFF.

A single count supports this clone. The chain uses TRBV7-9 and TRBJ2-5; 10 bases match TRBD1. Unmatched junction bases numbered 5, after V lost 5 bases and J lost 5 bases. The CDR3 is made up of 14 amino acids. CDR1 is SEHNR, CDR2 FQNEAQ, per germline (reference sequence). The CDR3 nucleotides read TGTGCCAGCAGCCACGACAGGGGGCGGGAGACCCAGTACTTC. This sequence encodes CASSHDRGRETQYF.

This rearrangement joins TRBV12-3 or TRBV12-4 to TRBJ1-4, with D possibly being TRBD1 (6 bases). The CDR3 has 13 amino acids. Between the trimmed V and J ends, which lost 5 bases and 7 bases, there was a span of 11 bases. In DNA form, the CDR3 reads TGTGCCAGCAGTCTGAGGGGGGCTGAAAAACTGTTTTTT. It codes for CASSLRGAEKLFF.

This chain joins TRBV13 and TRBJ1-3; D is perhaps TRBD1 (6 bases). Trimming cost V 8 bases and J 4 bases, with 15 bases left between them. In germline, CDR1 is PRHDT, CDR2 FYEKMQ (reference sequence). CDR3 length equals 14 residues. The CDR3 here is CASRVGGAGNTIYF. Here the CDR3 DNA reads TGTGCCAGCCGGGTGGGGGGCGCGGGAAACACCATATATTTT.

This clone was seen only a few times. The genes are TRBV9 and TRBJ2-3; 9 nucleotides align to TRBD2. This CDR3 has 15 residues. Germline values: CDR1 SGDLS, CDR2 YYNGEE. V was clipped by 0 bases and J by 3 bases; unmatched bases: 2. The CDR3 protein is CASSVVAGVTDTQYF. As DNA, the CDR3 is TGTGCCAGCAGCGTAGTAGCGGGAGTGACAGATACGCAGTATTTT.

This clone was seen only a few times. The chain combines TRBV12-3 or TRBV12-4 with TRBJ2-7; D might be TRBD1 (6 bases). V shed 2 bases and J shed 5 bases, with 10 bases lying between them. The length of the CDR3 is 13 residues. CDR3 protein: CASSLNRDDEQYF. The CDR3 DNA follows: TGTGCCAGCAGTTTAAACAGGGACGACGAGCAGTACTTC.

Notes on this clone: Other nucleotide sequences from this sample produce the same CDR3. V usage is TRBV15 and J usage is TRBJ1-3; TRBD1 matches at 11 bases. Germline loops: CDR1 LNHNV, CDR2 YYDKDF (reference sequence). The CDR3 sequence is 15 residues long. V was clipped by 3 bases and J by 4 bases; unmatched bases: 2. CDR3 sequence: CATSRDRGPGNTIYF. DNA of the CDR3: TGTGCCACCAGCAGGGACAGGGGGCCAGGAAACACCATATATTTT.

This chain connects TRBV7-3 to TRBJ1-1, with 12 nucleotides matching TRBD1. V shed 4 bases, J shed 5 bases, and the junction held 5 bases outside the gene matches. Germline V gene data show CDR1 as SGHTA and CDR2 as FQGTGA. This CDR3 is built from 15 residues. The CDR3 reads CASSSGTGGRTEAFF. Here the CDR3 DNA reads TGTGCCAGCAGCTCAGGGACAGGGGGCAGGACTGAAGCTTTCTTT.

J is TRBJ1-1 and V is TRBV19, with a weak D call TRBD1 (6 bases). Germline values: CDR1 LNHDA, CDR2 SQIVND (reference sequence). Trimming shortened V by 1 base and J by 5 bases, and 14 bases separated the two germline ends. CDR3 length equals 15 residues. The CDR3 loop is CASSIVRGGETEAFF. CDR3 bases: TGTGCCAGTAGTATAGTTCGAGGGGGAGAAACTGAAGCTTTCTTT.

The CDR3: CACTTVKEETQYF. As DNA, the CDR3 is TGTGCCTGCACGACAGTCAAAGAAGAGACCCAGTACTTC. This sequence joins TRBV30 and TRBJ2-5; TRBD1 is a possible D gene (5 bases). Trimming removed 6 bases from V and 3 bases from J, with 14 bases in between. This CDR3 spans 13 amino acids. CDR1 and CDR2 from the germline V gene are GTSNPN and SVGIG (reference sequence).

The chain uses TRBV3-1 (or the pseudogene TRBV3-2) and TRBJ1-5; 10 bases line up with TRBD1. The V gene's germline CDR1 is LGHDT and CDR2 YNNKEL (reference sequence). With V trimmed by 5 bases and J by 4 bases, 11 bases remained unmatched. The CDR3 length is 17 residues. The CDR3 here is CASSASLGDRGNQPQHF. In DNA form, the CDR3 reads TGTGCCAGCAGCGCTTCCTTGGGGGACAGGGGTAATCAGCCCCAGCATTTT.

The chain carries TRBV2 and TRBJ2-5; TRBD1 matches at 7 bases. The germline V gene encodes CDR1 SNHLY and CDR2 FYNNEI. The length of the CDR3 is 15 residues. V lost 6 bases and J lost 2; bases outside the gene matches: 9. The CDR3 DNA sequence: TGTGCCAGCAGAAACAGGGGAAAGGGACAAGAGACCCAGTACTTC. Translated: CASRNRGKGQETQYF.

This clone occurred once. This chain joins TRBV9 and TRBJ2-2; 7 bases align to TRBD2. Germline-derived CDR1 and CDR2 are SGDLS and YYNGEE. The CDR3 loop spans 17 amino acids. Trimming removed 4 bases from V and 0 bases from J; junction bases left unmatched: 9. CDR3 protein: CASSLNPGLPNTGELFF. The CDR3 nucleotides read TGTGCCAGCAGCCTTAATCCGGGACTACCGAACACCGGGGAGCTGTTTTTT.

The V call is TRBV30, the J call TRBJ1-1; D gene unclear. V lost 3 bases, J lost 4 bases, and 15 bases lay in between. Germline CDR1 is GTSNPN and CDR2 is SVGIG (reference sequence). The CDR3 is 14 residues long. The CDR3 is CAWSPDGIFTEAFF. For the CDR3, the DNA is TGTGCCTGGAGCCCGGACGGAATTTTCACTGAAGCTTTCTTT.

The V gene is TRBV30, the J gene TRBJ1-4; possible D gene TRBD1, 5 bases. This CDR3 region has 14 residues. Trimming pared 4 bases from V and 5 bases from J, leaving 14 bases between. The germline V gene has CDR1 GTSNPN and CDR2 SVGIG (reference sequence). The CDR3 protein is CAWKGPRENEKLFF. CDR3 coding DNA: TGTGCCTGGAAGGGACCCAGGGAGAATGAAAAACTGTTTTTT.

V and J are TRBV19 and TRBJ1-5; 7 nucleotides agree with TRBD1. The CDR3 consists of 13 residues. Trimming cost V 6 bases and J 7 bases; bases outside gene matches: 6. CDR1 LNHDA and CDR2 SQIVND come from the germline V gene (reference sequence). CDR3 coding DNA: TGTGCCAGTAGCCCGGGACAGCGGCAGCCCCAGCATTTT. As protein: CASSPGQRQPQHF.

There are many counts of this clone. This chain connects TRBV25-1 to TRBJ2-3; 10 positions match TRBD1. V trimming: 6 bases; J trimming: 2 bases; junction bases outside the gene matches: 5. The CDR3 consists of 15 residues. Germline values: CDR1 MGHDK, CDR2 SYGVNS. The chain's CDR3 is CASRGTGASTDTQYF. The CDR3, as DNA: TGTGCCAGCAGGGGGACAGGGGCGTCCACAGATACGCAGTATTTT.

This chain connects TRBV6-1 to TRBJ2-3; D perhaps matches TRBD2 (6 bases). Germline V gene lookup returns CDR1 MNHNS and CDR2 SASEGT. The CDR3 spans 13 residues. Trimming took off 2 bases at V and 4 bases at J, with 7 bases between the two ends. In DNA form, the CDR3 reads TGTGCCAGCAGTGAAAGACTAGCAGATACGCAGTATTTT. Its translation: CASSERLADTQYF.

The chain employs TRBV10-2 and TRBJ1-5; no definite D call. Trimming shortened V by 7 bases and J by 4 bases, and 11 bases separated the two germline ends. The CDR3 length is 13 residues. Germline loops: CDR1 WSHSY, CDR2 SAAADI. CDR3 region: CASNGGYNQPQHF. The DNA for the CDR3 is TGCGCCAGCAACGGAGGGTATAATCAGCCCCAGCATTTT.